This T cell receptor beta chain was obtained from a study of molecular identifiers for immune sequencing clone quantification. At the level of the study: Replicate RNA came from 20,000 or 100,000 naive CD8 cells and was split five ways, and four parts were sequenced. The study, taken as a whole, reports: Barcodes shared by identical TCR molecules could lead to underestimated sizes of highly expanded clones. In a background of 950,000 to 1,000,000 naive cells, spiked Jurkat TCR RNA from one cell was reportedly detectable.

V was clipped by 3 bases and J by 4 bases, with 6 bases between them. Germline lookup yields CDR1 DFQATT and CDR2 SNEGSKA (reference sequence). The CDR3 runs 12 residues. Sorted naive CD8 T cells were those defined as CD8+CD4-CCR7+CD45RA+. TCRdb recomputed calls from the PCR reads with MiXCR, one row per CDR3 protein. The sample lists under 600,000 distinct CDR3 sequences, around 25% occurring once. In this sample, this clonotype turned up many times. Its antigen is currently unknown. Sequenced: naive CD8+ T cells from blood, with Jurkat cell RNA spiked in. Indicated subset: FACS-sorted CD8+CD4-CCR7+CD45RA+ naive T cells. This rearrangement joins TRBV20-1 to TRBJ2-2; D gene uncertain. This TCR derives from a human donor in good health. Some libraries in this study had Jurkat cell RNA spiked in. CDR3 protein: CSARPRTGELFF. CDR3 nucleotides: TGCAGTGCTAGGCCCCGCACCGGGGAGCTGTTTTTT.